The 20 T cell receptor beta chains in this list originate from one sample, sequenced in a study of blood T cell repertoires in COVID-19. Generated by immunoSEQ multiplex PCR, the TCRdb table keeps only in-frame clones and is missing some. In the table there are approximately 43,000 clones, over 75% of which are singletons. Sequenced sample: peripheral blood. Every receptor here comes from a man between 35 and 55 years old with active or convalescent COVID-19.

This clone was seen a single time. V is TRBV7-2 and J is TRBJ1-2; D gene ambiguous. Germline-derived CDR1 and CDR2 are SGHTA and FQGNSA. The CDR3 consists of 16 residues. Trimming shortened V by 1 base and J by 5 bases, and 17 bases separated the two germline ends. In DNA, the CDR3 is TGTGCCAGCAGCTTAGGGCGGGCAGGACTTAGGTATGGCTACACCTTC. Residues: CASSLGRAGLRYGYTF.

The chain has TRBV7-6 and TRBJ1-3, with no clear D. The CDR3 loop spans 17 amino acids. V was cut by 2 bases and J by 0 bases, with 14 bases left in between. Germline CDR1 reads SGHVS; CDR2 reads FNYEAQ. Written as DNA, the CDR3 is TGTGCCAGCAGCTTAAGCTCGGGAGGGAGCTCTGGAAACACCATATATTTT. This sequence encodes CASSLSSGGSSGNTIYF.

This clone was picked up one time. V and J are TRBV5-4 and TRBJ2-7; possibly TRBD2 for D (6 bases). CDR1 SGHNT and CDR2 YYREEE come from the germline V gene (reference sequence). The CDR3 loop spans 16 amino acids. V lost 4 bases to trimming and J lost 5 bases, with 22 bases between them. CDR3 in DNA: TGTGCCAGCAGCGCCGGAGGGTTTAGAGGCTGGAACGAGCAGTACTTC. It codes for CASSAGGFRGWNEQYF.

This chain joins TRBV28 and TRBJ2-3; 7 nucleotides align to TRBD2. The CDR3 loop spans 13 amino acids. J was trimmed by 6 bases and V by 5 bases; bases with no gene match: 5. Germline values: CDR1 MDHEN, CDR2 SYDVKM. CDR3 DNA: TGTGCCAGCAGTGGCGGGAGAGTCGATACGCAGTATTTT. Amino acid sequence: CASSGGRVDTQYF.

V is TRBV19 and J is TRBJ2-1, with D possibly matching TRBD1 (6 bases). Germline V gene lookup returns CDR1 LNHDA and CDR2 SQIVND (reference sequence). CDR3 length equals 15 residues. Trimming shortened V by 3 bases and J by 4 bases, and 13 bases separated the two germline ends. CDR3 DNA sequence: TGTGCCAGTAGTATTACCCCGGACAGTTACAATGAGCAGTTCTTC. Residues: CASSITPDSYNEQFF. The complete variable domain, with remaining parts taken from reference TRBV19 and TRBJ2-1, reads DGGITQSPKYLFRKEGQNVTLSCEQNLNHDAMYWYRQDPGQGLRLIYYSQIVNDFQKGDIAEGYSVSREKKESFPLTVTSAQKNPTAFYLCASSITPDSYNEQFFGPGTRLTVL.

V gene TRBV7-2 combines with J gene TRBJ2-7, with D tentatively TRBD2 (7 bases). With 0 bases removed from V and 2 bases from J, the gap between germline ends came to 14 bases. The CDR3 extends over 16 amino acids. Germline V gives CDR1 SGHTA, CDR2 FQGNSA. CDR3 sequence (DNA): TGTGCCAGCAGCTTAGCAATCGGGGGGCCGACCTACGAGCAGTACTTC. Translating it yields CASSLAIGGPTYEQYF.

The rearrangement uses TRBV28 and TRBJ1-2, with 8 bases aligning to TRBD1. This CDR3 comprises 13 residues. After removal of 2 bases from V and 4 bases from J, the junction contained 0 bases not matched to a gene. Germline lookup yields CDR1 MDHEN and CDR2 SYDVKM. CDR3 DNA sequence: TGTGCCAGCAGTTTACAGGGGGCCTATGGCTACACCTTC. It is translated as CASSLQGAYGYTF.

This chain connects TRBV4-3 to TRBJ2-1; 7 nucleotides align to TRBD1. The CDR3 loop spans 14 amino acids. The germline CDR1 and CDR2 sequences are LGHNA and YSLEER. Trimming at V came to 0 bases and at J to 8 bases, leaving 4 bases not matched to a gene. The CDR3 is CASSQDRTGDEQFF. The CDR3 bases are TGCGCCAGCAGCCAAGATCGTACAGGGGATGAGCAGTTCTTC.

J is TRBJ2-2 and V is TRBV28; TRBD2 aligns across 7 bases. Per the germline V gene, CDR1 is MDHEN and CDR2 is SYDVKM. V lost 9 bases, J lost 0 bases, and 10 bases stayed unmatched. The CDR3 loop spans 16 amino acids. CDR3 nucleotide sequence: TGTGCCAGTAAGGCCTACCGGGGGGCGAACACCGGGGAGCTGTTTTTT. Protein sequence: CASKAYRGANTGELFF.

The V gene is TRBV9, the J gene TRBJ2-3; 12 nucleotides agree with TRBD2. This CDR3 spans 17 amino acids. Trimming cost V 1 base and J 1 base; bases outside gene matches: 4. Germline loops: CDR1 SGDLS, CDR2 YYNGEE. The CDR3 DNA is TGTGCCAGCAGCGTACCACTAGCGGGGGGTCGCACAGATACGCAGTATTTT. The encoded protein is CASSVPLAGGRTDTQYF. Full variable domain (outside the CDR3, taken from reference TRBV9 and TRBJ2-3): DSGVTQTPKHLITATGQRVTLRCSPRSGDLSVYWYQQSLDQGLQFLIQYYNGEERAKGNILERFSAQQFPDLHSELNLSSLELGDSALYFCASSVPLAGGRTDTQYFGPGTRLTVL.

The chain combines TRBV7-8 with TRBJ1-1; unclear D gene. The ends were cut back, 1 base at V and 5 bases at J, with 14 bases in the middle. The CDR3 spans 15 residues. Germline assignment: CDR1 SGHVS and CDR2 FQNEAQ. This CDR3 is CASSLDESRGTEAFF. The CDR3 DNA is TGTGCCAGCAGCTTAGACGAATCCCGGGGTACTGAAGCTTTCTTT.

This clone showed up just a few times. The chain links TRBV27 to TRBJ1-2; 7 bases map to TRBD1. The CDR3 contains 15 residues. The J segment lost 4 bases and the V segment lost 0 bases, leaving 5 bases of the junction unmatched. Germline V lookup: CDR1 MNHEY, CDR2 SMNVEV (reference sequence). For the CDR3, the DNA is TGTGCCAGCAGTTTATCGGTTACAGGGGTCTATGGCTACACCTTC. It specifies CASSLSVTGVYGYTF.

The rearrangement uses TRBV11-2 and TRBJ2-5, with D unclear. Trimming removed 3 bases at V and 3 bases at J, with 11 bases between. The germline CDR1 and CDR2 sequences are SGHAT and FQNNGV. CDR3 length: 14 amino acids. CDR3: CASSFATLKETQYF. CDR3 nucleotide sequence: TGTGCCAGCAGCTTTGCCACCCTAAAAGAGACCCAGTACTTC.

The chain carries TRBV18 and TRBJ1-2, with TRBD1 matching 7 bases. V was clipped by 6 bases and J by 0 bases; unmatched bases: 10. CDR1 and CDR2 from the germline V gene are KGHSH and LQKENI. The CDR3 sequence is 16 residues long. The CDR3 loop is CASSARGEIANYGYTF. The CDR3 nucleotides are TGTGCCAGCTCGGCCAGGGGGGAGATTGCTAACTATGGCTACACCTTC.

The genes are TRBV4-3 and TRBJ2-3; D is perhaps TRBD2 (5 bases). V lost 0 bases and J lost 2, with 12 bases in between. The CDR3 contains 16 residues. Germline V CDR1 and CDR2: LGHNA, YSLEER. CDR3 nucleotide sequence: TGCGCCAGCAGCCAAGATGGGAGCGGTTACACAGATACGCAGTATTTT. Translation gives CASSQDGSGYTDTQYF.

This clone has just one count. This chain connects TRBV6-1 to TRBJ2-7; 8 bases align to TRBD1. CDR1 is MNHNS, CDR2 SASEGT, per germline. J gave up 4 bases and V 3 bases, and 8 bases lay outside the gene matches. The CDR3 consists of 15 residues. The CDR3 DNA reads TGTGCCAGCAGTGAGGATCCAGGGGGCCATTACGAGCAGTACTTC. This sequence encodes CASSEDPGGHYEQYF.

The chain employs TRBV30 and TRBJ1-2, with 9 bases that match TRBD1. Germline values: CDR1 GTSNPN, CDR2 SVGIG (reference sequence). This CDR3 is built from 14 residues. V shed 3 bases, J shed 5 bases, and the junction held 7 bases outside the gene matches. The CDR3 loop reads CAWRATGGVYGYTF. The CDR3 DNA reads as TGTGCCTGGAGGGCGACAGGGGGAGTTTATGGCTACACCTTC.

The chain is built from TRBV5-6 and TRBJ2-3; D unclear. V was shortened by 0 bases and J by 1 base, with 12 bases between the two germline ends. Germline V gene sequence: CDR1 SGHDT, CDR2 YYEEEE. The CDR3 totals 16 residues. The CDR3 spells CASSLVASYRTDTQYF. The CDR3 bases are TGTGCCAGCAGCTTGGTGGCCTCTTACCGCACAGATACGCAGTATTTT.

The CDR3, as DNA: TGTGCCAGTAGTAGGAGGGCGGAGGTCGGCTACGAGCAGTACTTC. Residues: CASSRRAEVGYEQYF. The chain recombines TRBV19 with TRBJ2-7; tentative D call: TRBD2 (6 bases). V lost 4 bases and J lost 3, with 16 bases in between. Germline V gives CDR1 LNHDA, CDR2 SQIVND (reference sequence). The CDR3 is 15 amino acids. Drawing the rest from reference TRBV19 and TRBJ2-7, the complete variable domain is DGGITQSPKYLFRKEGQNVTLSCEQNLNHDAMYWYRQDPGQGLRLIYYSQIVNDFQKGDIAEGYSVSREKKESFPLTVTSAQKNPTAFYLCASSRRAEVGYEQYFGPGTRLTVT.

V usage is TRBV5-4 and J usage is TRBJ2-5; D perhaps matches TRBD2 (6 bases). The germline V gene has CDR1 SGHNT and CDR2 YYREEE (reference sequence). The CDR3 covers 14 residues. V was trimmed by 3 bases and J by 2 bases, leaving 11 bases between them. CDR3 in DNA: TGTGCCAGCAGCTCCCAAAGCGGGCAAGAGACCCAGTACTTC. Amino acid sequence: CASSSQSGQETQYF.